The T cell receptor (beta chain) under discussion was sequenced for a study of cytomegalovirus exposure and HLA in healthy donors (dated by TCRdb to the late 2010s). Concerning the study at large: In an earlier analysis of 587 of the donors, under 300 Gb of sequence data and 117 million unique TCR beta sequences from 180 million or so T cells were reported. An earlier analysis of 587 of the donors used high-throughput TCR beta sequencing to judge whether each TCR beta V gene segment behaved as functional or pseudogenic. Donor age, sex, ethnicity and CMV serostatus were compiled together with the repertoire data. To predict cytomegalovirus infection status, the study combined high-throughput TCR immunosequencing, statistical association of individual TCRs with disease status, and machine learning. Every repertoire in the discovery cohort had been generated on one and the same sequencing platform. A later analysis re-analyzed previously published TCR beta repertoires from 660 or so donors and added high-resolution HLA genotyping to study TCR occurrence patterns. In addition to the first cohort of approximately 670 subjects, a separate validation cohort of approximately 120 different subjects was used. Among 398 genotyped donors of the cohort, an average of about 240,000 unique TCR beta nucleotide sequences were sequenced per donor, roughly 18% of them non-productive. Rather than using new phenotypic data, the later analysis identified candidate immune exposures from TCR beta sequences and from how often those sequences occurred across donors. The aim of the study was to test whether cataloging public T cell receptors could identify signatures of past pathogen exposure. HLA typing included class I and class II loci at four-digit resolution. The T cell repertoires of 670 or so subjects were profiled by immunosequencing and related to cytomegalovirus serostatus. The number of donors typed differed by locus, with 629-630 for A, B, C, DRB1 and DQB1, roughly 550 for DQA1, 600 to 610 for DPA1, and around 460 for DPB1. Four or five DR-DQ haplotypes were treated as single units for association and clustering because of strong linkage in the cohort. About 280 gigabases of sequencing data and tens of millions of unique TCR sequences made up an early release that covered several hundred HLA-typed donors. Among the roughly 400 genotyped donors, around 81% belonged to the genetic ancestry cluster associated with self-reported Caucasian donors. A later genetic analysis used genome-wide SNP genotypes for about 65% of the roughly 670 donors, treating that subset as a discovery cohort. Overall results and qualifications from the work: A further reported finding was that TCR beta sequences accurately predicted the HLA-A and HLA-B alleles for most subjects in the first cohort. Most TCR sequences were observed very rarely across donors, whereas some public TCRs were present in many individuals. Immune exposure information for the cohort was limited to CMV serostatus. Strong co-occurrence of HLA alleles, especially DR and DQ, made assigning TCR associations to individual alleles difficult. In vitro tests confirmed that a few of the cytomegalovirus-associated TCR beta chains recognize cytomegalovirus antigens. Several of the top co-occurrence clusters appeared to be linked to parvovirus B19, influenza, CMV and Epstein-Barr virus, according to a later analysis. Linkage disequilibrium might explain the correlated functional status among segregating V segments, but an unknown experimental factor could not be ruled out. Most CMV-associated TCR beta chains appeared to be HLA-restricted in a later analysis, and the HLA associations seemed to be driven largely by CMV exposure. In a later analysis, TCR association rates were found to vary across HLA loci, with the most associated TCRs seen for DRB1 alleles and the fewest for HLA-C alleles. A later genetic analysis associated a missense DCLRE1C variant with V-gene and J-gene trimming of TCR beta chains, and an independent cohort replicated the association. In a later analysis, HLA-associated TCR beta chains showed more clonal expansion and lower generation probabilities than non-associated chains that were equally common. The classifier was reported to diagnose cytomegalovirus status with high specificity and sensitivity in both the original and validation cohorts. A later analysis associated 15,000 to 20,000 TCR beta sequences with specific HLA alleles at a false discovery rate of 0.05. In a later genetic analysis, fewer N-insertions in productive TCRs were reported among donors in an Asian-associated ancestry cluster than the roughly 700-donor mean. Because some donors lacked HLA typing at each locus, the association tests relied only on the typed subset. The presence/absence analyses assumed that sequencing depth was roughly uniform across donors, and that assumption may not be true. According to the authors, the approach could potentially be generalized to other disease states and immunological phenotypes. A group of highly shared sequence variants was considered likely to be a technical artifact of the sequencing pipeline. Only TCR beta chains were sequenced in this cohort, and the absence of alpha or paired-chain data limited detectable features. Because counts were too low, roughly 18 rarely observed V segments, including chromosome 9 orphons, were left out of the earlier analysis of over 550 of the donors. In an earlier analysis of about 600 of the donors, most TCR beta V segments appeared in productive rearrangements about 87% or about 30% of the time, broadly matching IMGT annotations. In the study, approximately 160 TCR beta chains were listed as associated with cytomegalovirus.

On this clone itself: Its antigen target is currently unknown. Per-base quality was not reported, and no clone a single base away is much larger than it.

The cohort consisted of fewer than 700 healthy bone marrow donors. At the time of sampling, all cohort members were nominally healthy, though unrecorded immune exposures were likely present. The donor was CMV seropositive and belonged to the group of 250 to 300 seropositive cohort members. Each donor provided a peripheral blood sample, and peripheral blood mononuclear cells were used for TCR beta sequencing. Genomic DNA was extracted from the blood cell samples with the Qiagen DNeasy Blood Extraction Kit. Library prep was done by the immunoSEQ multiplex PCR assay. A mixture of 60 forward primers for TCR Vbeta segments and 13 reverse primers for TCR Jbeta segments was used in the multiplex PCR. The CDR3 region of rearranged TCR beta genes was amplified from genomic DNA with a multiplex PCR assay. Amplified TCR beta libraries were sequenced as 87-base-pair reads on the Illumina HiSeq System. As for the authors' bioinformatics: In a later analysis, around 80 million unique TCR beta chains were counted across the 500 to 850 repertoires, and roughly 11 million of these chains were shared by at least two donors. To remove PCR and sequencing errors, raw reads were error-corrected and collapsed into unique sequences using a nearest-neighbor algorithm that merged closely related sequences. Alignment of CDR3 sequences to IMGT reference sequences was used to assign V, D and J gene segments. For a sequence to be retained, a match of at least six nucleotides was required to both a V gene segment and a J gene segment. A rearrangement counted as productive if the CDR3 had no stop codons and remained in frame with V and J, and every other rearrangement counted as non-productive. CDR3 was defined according to IMGT convention as the region running from the second conserved V-encoded cysteine to the conserved J-encoded phenylalanine. The earlier analysis of roughly 590 of the donors excluded any sequence lacking an unambiguous match to a single V gene segment. In an earlier analysis of 450 to 750 of the donors, a V segment was called functional when productive rearrangements were above 56.7%, and segregating when the standard deviation between donors exceeded 5%. A statistical classification framework was built to diagnose cytomegalovirus status from the catalog of TCR beta chain sequences. In a later analysis, V and J genes were assigned by comparing TCR nucleotide sequences against IMGT/GENE-DB human TR gene sequences. Using the TCRdist pipeline, a later analysis assigned CDR3 sequences along with most-parsimonious VDJ recombination scenarios. In a later analysis, every TCR beta chain was defined by the combination of its CDR3 amino acid sequence and its V-gene family, and reads without a unique V-gene family were dropped. As a way to deal with suspected cross-contamination and a sequencing artifact, a later analysis dropped 450 to 600 nucleotide sequences that were highly shared and had low generation probability. For each public chain, a later analysis derived a clonal expansion index from normalized ranks of inferred template counts within each repertoire. In a later analysis, generation probabilities were computed with a VDJ recombination model fitted to out-of-frame rearrangements, and the resulting probabilities were checked against IGoR. In a later analysis, TCR-TCR, TCR-HLA and TCR-CMV co-occurrence was scored with hypergeometric tests, and a repertoire-size bias correction was applied to TCR pairs. To estimate false discovery rates, a later analysis permuted the HLA or CMV assignments 20 times. In a later analysis, co-occurring TCRs were grouped with DBSCAN, and TCRdist sequence similarity was added when clustering was performed within HLA-allele-positive subsets. For co-occurrence clustering, repertoires with fewer than 30,000 or more than 120,000 public chains were excluded, along with about five repertoires with anomalous nucleotide sharing. The table comes from immuneACCESS by way of TCRdb, which keeps in-frame sequences with V and J called. Part of the clones is missing from these tables; in studies checked, under half for an unresolved V gene and the rest for unknown reasons. The V and J calls and clone size are taken from that table; D and trimming were inferred from the DNA. For this sample the table gives fewer than 150,000 clones, of which around 80% were detected only once. The ten top clones hold 8.5% to 10% of the sample.

This clonotype was sampled from a female donor in good health and CMV-seropositive. Sequenced input: PBMCs.

CDR3 sequence: CASSQEWRRDTGELFF. The nucleotide sequence is given as TGTGCCAGCAGCCAAGAGTGGCGGAGAGACACCGGGGAGCTGTTTTTT. The chain links TRBV4-2 with TRBJ2-2; a confident D gene designation cannot be given. Including the terminal cysteine and phenylalanine, the CDR3 comprises 16 residues. Only the CDR3 region is kept as DNA, spanning 48 bases read in frame from base 1. Trimming removed 0 bases from V and 3 bases from J, leaving 11 bases between the germline ends. Based on the germline V gene, the CDR1 and CDR2 sequences are LGHNA and YNFKEQ.